This T cell receptor (beta chain) was recorded in a study of cytomegalovirus exposure and HLA in healthy donors (dated by TCRdb to between 2016 and 2019). As for the study more broadly: In an earlier analysis of around 540 of the donors, 250 to 300 Gb of sequence data and 100 million or so unique TCR beta sequences from roughly 180 million T cells were reported. Roughly 300 gigabases of sequencing data and around 85 million unique TCR sequences made up an early release that covered approximately 700 HLA-typed donors. Of the 350 to 450 genotyped donors, approximately 80% fell in the genetic ancestry cluster associated with self-reported Caucasian donors. The aim of the study was to test whether cataloging public T cell receptors could identify signatures of past pathogen exposure. Using immunosequencing, the study profiled T cell repertoires from 666 subjects and related those repertoires to cytomegalovirus serostatus. In addition to the first cohort of several hundred subjects, a separate validation cohort of approximately 120 different subjects was used. To predict cytomegalovirus infection status, the study brought together high-throughput TCR immunosequencing, statistical association of individual TCRs with disease status, and machine learning. A later analysis re-examined previously published TCR beta repertoires from just over 650 donors and added high-resolution HLA genotyping to investigate patterns of TCR occurrence. Rather than drawing on any new phenotypic data, the later analysis identified candidate immune exposures from TCR beta sequences and the way those sequences occurred across donors. In an earlier analysis of around 540 of the donors, high-throughput TCR beta sequencing was used to judge whether each TCR beta V gene segment behaved as functional or pseudogenic. Alongside the repertoire data, information on donor age, sex, ethnicity and CMV serostatus was compiled. In a later genetic analysis, genome-wide SNP genotypes for about three fifths of the 666 donors were used, and that subset was treated as a discovery cohort. Every discovery cohort repertoire had been produced on one sequencing platform. HLA typing covered class I and class II loci at four-digit resolution. The number of typed donors differed by locus: roughly 629-630 for A, B, C, DRB1 and DQB1; 500 to 550 for DQA1; some 590 for DPA1; and around 470 for DPB1. Because of strong linkage in the cohort, five DR-DQ haplotypes were treated as single units for association and clustering. Across under 500 genotyped donors of the cohort, an average of approximately 240,000 unique TCR beta nucleotide sequences per donor were sequenced, and around 19% of those sequences were non-productive. What the research found in general, with its limitations: According to a later analysis, most CMV-associated TCR beta chains appeared to be HLA-restricted, and the HLA associations seemed to be driven largely by CMV exposure. Only TCR beta chains were sequenced in this cohort, and the absence of alpha or paired-chain data limited detectable features. The classifier was reported to diagnose cytomegalovirus status with high specificity and sensitivity in both the original and validation cohorts. The study listed around 160 TCR beta chains as associated with cytomegalovirus. A later analysis found that HLA-associated TCR beta chains were more clonally expanded and had lower generation probabilities than equally common non-associated chains. The authors suggested that the approach could potentially be extended to other disease states and immunological phenotypes. Because HLA typing was unavailable for some donors at each locus, only the typed subset was used in association tests. Presence/absence analyses assumed roughly uniform sequencing depth across donors, an assumption that may not hold. Assigning TCR associations to individual alleles was difficult when HLA alleles, especially DR and DQ, strongly co-occurred. While some public TCRs were present in many individuals, most TCR sequences turned up only very rarely across donors. Specific HLA alleles were associated with 15,000 to 20,000 TCR beta sequences at a false discovery rate of 0.05 in a later analysis. Some 15 rarely observed V segments, including chromosome 9 orphons, were excluded from the earlier analysis of almost 600 of the donors because counts were too low. A later genetic analysis associated a missense DCLRE1C variant with V-gene and J-gene trimming of TCR beta chains, and an independent cohort replicated the association. A further reported finding was that TCR beta sequences accurately predicted the HLA-A and HLA-B alleles for most subjects in the first cohort. The only immune exposure information available for the cohort was CMV serostatus. The 87-base-pair reads could not distinguish some IMGT-functional V segments, including TRBV6-2 and TRBV6-3, so those segments were excluded. Several of the top co-occurrence clusters appeared to be linked to parvovirus B19, influenza, CMV and Epstein-Barr virus, according to a later analysis. In an earlier analysis of approximately 590 of the donors, most TCR beta V segments were observed in productive rearrangements about 87% or about 30% of the time, broadly matching IMGT annotations. A later analysis found that TCR association rates varied across HLA loci, with DRB1 alleles showing the most associated TCRs and HLA-C alleles the fewest. A cluster of highly shared sequence variants was judged likely to represent a technical artifact of the sequencing pipeline. In vitro tests confirmed that a few of the cytomegalovirus-associated TCR beta chains recognize cytomegalovirus antigens. Linkage disequilibrium might explain the correlated functional status among segregating V segments, but an unknown experimental factor could not be excluded. Compared with the roughly 700-donor mean, donors in an Asian-associated ancestry cluster had fewer N-insertions in productive TCRs, according to a later genetic analysis.

The library was made by the immunoSEQ multiplex PCR assay. The multiplex PCR relied on a mix of 60 forward primers for TCR Vbeta segments and 13 reverse primers for TCR Jbeta segments. Amplification of the CDR3 region of rearranged TCR beta genes was performed with a multiplex PCR assay on genomic DNA. The Illumina HiSeq System was used to sequence the amplified TCR beta libraries as 87-base-pair reads. Turning to the authors' computational methods: A later analysis counted approximately 74 million unique TCR beta chains across the 666 repertoires, and about 10 million of these chains were shared by at least two donors. Raw reads were error-corrected and collapsed into unique sequences with a nearest-neighbor algorithm that merged closely related sequences to remove PCR and sequencing errors. To assign V, D and J gene segments, CDR3 sequences were aligned to IMGT reference sequences. For a sequence to be retained, a match of at least six nucleotides was required to both a V gene segment and a J gene segment. A rearrangement counted as productive if the CDR3 had no stop codons and remained in frame with V and J, and every other rearrangement counted as non-productive. Following IMGT convention, CDR3 was defined as the stretch from the second conserved V-encoded cysteine to the conserved J-encoded phenylalanine. Sequences without an unambiguous match to a single V gene segment were excluded from the earlier analysis of approximately 560 of the donors. An earlier analysis of several hundred of the donors called V segments functional above 56.7% productive rearrangements and segregating when the between-donor standard deviation exceeded 5%. To diagnose cytomegalovirus status from the catalog of TCR beta chain sequences, a statistical classification framework was built. A later analysis assigned V and J genes by comparing TCR nucleotide sequences with IMGT/GENE-DB human TR gene sequences. Using the TCRdist pipeline, a later analysis assigned CDR3 sequences along with most-parsimonious VDJ recombination scenarios. A later analysis defined each TCR beta chain by its CDR3 amino acid sequence plus V-gene family, and excluded reads lacking a unique V-gene family. To address suspected cross-contamination and a sequencing artifact, a later analysis removed 592 highly shared, low-generation-probability nucleotide sequences. For each public chain, a later analysis derived a clonal expansion index from normalized ranks of inferred template counts within each repertoire. Generation probabilities in a later analysis came from a VDJ recombination model fitted to out-of-frame rearrangements, and those results were checked against IGoR. Hypergeometric tests were used in a later analysis to score TCR-TCR, TCR-HLA and TCR-CMV co-occurrence, with a repertoire-size bias correction applied to the TCR pairs. In a later analysis, false discovery rates were estimated by permuting HLA or CMV assignments 20 times. A later analysis grouped co-occurring TCRs with DBSCAN, adding TCRdist sequence similarity when clustering within HLA-allele-positive subsets. Repertoires with fewer than 30,000 or more than 120,000 public chains, plus five repertoires with anomalous nucleotide sharing, were excluded from co-occurrence clustering. Not all clones reach the TCRdb copy of this immuneACCESS table, which keeps in-frame sequences only. Checked studies attribute under half of the gap to unresolved V genes and leave the rest unexplained. V and J calls and clone size follow that table, whereas D and trimming were derived from the DNA. The sample has approximately 110,000 clones on record, around 67% of them singletons. About 4% of the sample is taken by the ten largest.

The cohort was made up of approximately 700 healthy bone marrow donors. At the time of sampling, all cohort members were nominally healthy, though unrecorded immune exposures were likely present. The donor was CMV seronegative and was included in the group of over 300 seronegative cohort members. A peripheral blood sample was provided by each donor, and peripheral blood mononuclear cells were used for TCR beta sequencing. Genomic DNA was extracted from the blood cell samples with the Qiagen DNeasy Blood Extraction Kit. Of note for this clone: There is no known antigen for this receptor. No quality values exist for individual bases; no much larger clone is one base distant.

The CDR3 covers 15 residues, taking in both the cysteine and the phenylalanine. Left in the record is the CDR3 DNA by itself, 45 bases read in frame from the first base. CDR1 MNHNY and CDR2 SVGAGI are derived from the germline V gene (reference sequence). The chain uses TRBV6-6 and TRBJ2-5; 11 junctional bases match TRBD1. The J call may be faulty, since TRBJ2-7 better matches the DNA end. Sequencing used PBMCs. The TCR sequence derives from a woman aged 40 to 50 in good health and CMV-seronegative. The nucleotides are TGTGCCAGCAGACCAGGGACAGGGGGTTCCTACGAGCAGTACTTC. Protein translation: CASRPGTGGSYEQYF.